The clone carrying this T cell receptor (beta chain) has only a few counts. Antigen: not known. This sample was included in a study of T cells in Graves' hyperthyroidism and ophthalmopathy. General study points: Separating ophthalmopathy from stable hyperthyroidism was achieved by a 13 V-J model.

RNA transcripts were the template for amplifying TCR beta CDR3 regions. The HTBI primer set drove a first-round RT-PCR of the TCR CDR3. Each CDR3 protein is one row after TCRdb ran MiXCR on the multiplex PCR reads. The repertoire holds roughly 250,000 distinct CDR3 sequences, with roughly 20% as singletons. The CDR3 has 21 amino acids. V shed 5 bases and J shed 3 bases, with 34 bases lying between them. Germline CDR1 SGHTA, CDR2 FQGNSA. The sample was blood. The source of this sequence is a man aged 30 to 39 with Graves' ophthalmopathy. V is TRBV7-2 and J is TRBJ2-5, with D tentatively TRBD2 (7 bases). The CDR3 bases are TGTGCCAGCAGCAGGAGGGGGGCGGGCCTAGCGGCCCCGGGGGCCAAAGAGACCCAGTACTTC. Its protein is CASSRRGAGLAAPGAKETQYF.